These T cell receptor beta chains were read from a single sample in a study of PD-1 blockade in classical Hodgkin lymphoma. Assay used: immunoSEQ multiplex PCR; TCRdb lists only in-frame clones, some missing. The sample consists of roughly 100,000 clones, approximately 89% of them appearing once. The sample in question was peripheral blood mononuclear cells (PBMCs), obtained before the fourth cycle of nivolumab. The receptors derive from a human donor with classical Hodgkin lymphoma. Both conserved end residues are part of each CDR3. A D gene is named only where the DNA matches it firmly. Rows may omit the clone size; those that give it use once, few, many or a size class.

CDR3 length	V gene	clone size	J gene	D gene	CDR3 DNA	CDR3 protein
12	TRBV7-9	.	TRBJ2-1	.	TGTGCCAGCAGCGCATCATACAATGAGCAGTTCTTC	CASSASYNEQFF
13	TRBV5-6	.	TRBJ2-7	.	TGTGCCAGCAGCTCGGGGGGCATCTACGAGCAGTACTTC	CASSSGGIYEQYF
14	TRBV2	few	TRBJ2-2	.	TGTGCCAGCAGTGTTCAGGGGAACACCGGGGAGCTGTTTTTT	CASSVQGNTGELFF
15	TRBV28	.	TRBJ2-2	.	TGTGCCAGCAGTTTGCCGAGTGCGAACACCGGGGAGCTGTTTTTT	CASSLPSANTGELFF
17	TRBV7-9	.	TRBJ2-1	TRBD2	TGTGCCAGCAGCCGGGGACTAGCGGGAGGGCGGTGGAATGAGCAGTTCTTC	CASSRGLAGGRWNEQFF
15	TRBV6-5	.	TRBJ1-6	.	TGTGCCAGCAGGGATGGTAGCTCCTATAATTCACCCCTCCACTTT	CASRDGSSYNSPLHF
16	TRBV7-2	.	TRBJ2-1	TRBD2	TGTGCCAGCAGCCGTAGGGGGACTAGCGGGAACAATGAGCAGTTCTTC	CASSRRGTSGNNEQFF
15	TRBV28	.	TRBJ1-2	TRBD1	TGTGCCAGCAGTTTATCCCCCAGGGGGAGCTATGGCTACACCTTC	CASSLSPRGSYGYTF
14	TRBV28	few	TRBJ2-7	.	TGTGCCAGCACCCCGGGATCGGGAATCTACGAGCAGTACTTC	CASTPGSGIYEQYF
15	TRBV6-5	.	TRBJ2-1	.	TGTGCCAGCAGTTACTCGATGAGAGAGCTGGAGGAGCAGTTCTTC	CASSYSMRELEEQFF
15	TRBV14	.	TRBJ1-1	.	TGTGCCAGCAGCCAAACTAAAGTCTCTTCAGGGGATGTTTTCTTT	CASSQTKVSSGDVFF
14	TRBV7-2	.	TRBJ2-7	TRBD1	TGTGCCAGCAGCTTGCCGGGACAGTCCTACGAGCAGTACTTC	CASSLPGQSYEQYF
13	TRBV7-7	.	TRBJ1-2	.	TGTGCCAGCAGCGACTTTACTCCTTATGGCTACACCTTC	CASSDFTPYGYTF
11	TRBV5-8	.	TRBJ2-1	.	TGTGCCAGCAGCCGGAGAACGGAGCAGTTCTTC	CASSRRTEQFF
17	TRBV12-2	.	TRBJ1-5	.	TGTGCAAGTCGCTCAGACAGAAACGACAGGAACAATCAGCCCCAGCATTTT	CASRSDRNDRNNQPQHF
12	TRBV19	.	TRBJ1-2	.	TGTGCCAGTAGTCAAGCTAACTATGGCTACACCTTC	CASSQANYGYTF
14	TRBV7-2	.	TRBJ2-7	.	TGTGCCAGCAGCTTAGGAGACAGCTCCTACGAGCAGTACTTC	CASSLGDSSYEQYF
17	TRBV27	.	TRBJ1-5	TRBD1	TGTGCCAGCAGTTTAATTTACAGGGGAGGCCGCAATCAGCCCCAGCATTTT	CASSLIYRGGRNQPQHF
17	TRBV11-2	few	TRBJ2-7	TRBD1	TGTGCCAGCAGCTTAGGGACAGGGGGCCCTTCTTCCTACGAGCAGTACTTC	CASSLGTGGPSSYEQYF
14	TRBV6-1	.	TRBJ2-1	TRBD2	TGTGCCAGCATGAGCGGGAGTCCTGGAAATGAGCAGTTCTTC	CASMSGSPGNEQFF
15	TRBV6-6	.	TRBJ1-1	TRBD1	TGTGCCAGCAGTACAGGGGGCTCTGGGAACACTGAAGCTTTCTTT	CASSTGGSGNTEAFF
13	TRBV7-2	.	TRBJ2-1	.	TGTGCCAGCAGCTTTCGAGAGTACAATGAGCAGTTCTTC	CASSFREYNEQFF
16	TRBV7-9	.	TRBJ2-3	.	TGTGCCAGCAGCAGACCCGCGTACGTTAGCACAGATACGCAGTATTTT	CASSRPAYVSTDTQYF
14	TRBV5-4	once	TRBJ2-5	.	TGTGCCAGCAGCCATGGAGGACGGCAAGAGACCCAGTACTTC	CASSHGGRQETQYF
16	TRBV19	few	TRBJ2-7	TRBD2	TGTGCCAGTAGTATAACTAGCGGGAGTACCTCCTACGAGCAGTACTTC	CASSITSGSTSYEQYF
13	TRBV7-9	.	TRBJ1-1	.	TGTGCCAGCCTTGTGACCCTGAACACTGAAGCTTTCTTT	CASLVTLNTEAFF
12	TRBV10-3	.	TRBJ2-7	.	TGTGCCATCAGGGAGGATCCCTACGAGCAGTACTTC	CAIREDPYEQYF
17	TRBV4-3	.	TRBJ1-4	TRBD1	TGCGCCAGCAGCCAACCCGCGTTCGGGACAGGCGATGAAAAACTGTTTTTT	CASSQPAFGTGDEKLFF
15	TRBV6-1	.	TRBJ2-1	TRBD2	TGTGCCAGCAGTGAAGTCGGCGGGAGCTACAATGAGCAGTTCTTC	CASSEVGGSYNEQFF
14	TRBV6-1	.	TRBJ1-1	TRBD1	TGTGCCAGCAGTGAAAACAGGGGGCAGACTGAAGCTTTCTTT	CASSENRGQTEAFF
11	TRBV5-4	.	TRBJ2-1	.	TGTGCCAGCAGCACACCCAATGAGCAGTTCTTC	CASSTPNEQFF
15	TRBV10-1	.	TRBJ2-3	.	TGCGCCAGCAGTGATGGAAGGTTGGAAACAGATACGCAGTATTTT	CASSDGRLETDTQYF
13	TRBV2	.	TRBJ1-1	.	TGTGCCAGCAGTGACTACAGGAACACTGAAGCTTTCTTT	CASSDYRNTEAFF
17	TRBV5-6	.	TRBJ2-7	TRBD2	TGTGCCAGCAGCCCCTGGGGGCGGGAGGCCTCTTCCTACGAGCAGTACTTC	CASSPWGREASSYEQYF
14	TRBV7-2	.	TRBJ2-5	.	TGTGCCAGCAGCTTAGCGGGGGGCGGAGAGACCCAGTACTTC	CASSLAGGGETQYF
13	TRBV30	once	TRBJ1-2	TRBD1	TGTGCCTGGAGTGCGACAGGGGTATATGGCTACACCTTC	CAWSATGVYGYTF
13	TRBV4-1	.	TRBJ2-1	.	TGCGCCAGCAGCCAAGACAGGGTTGGTGAGCAGTTCTTC	CASSQDRVGEQFF
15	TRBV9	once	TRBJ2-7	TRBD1	TGTGCCAGCAGCGTAGGGGCAGGGGGCTTCGACGAGCAGTACTTC	CASSVGAGGFDEQYF
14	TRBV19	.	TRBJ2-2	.	TGTGCCAGTAGCAGGTGGGGAAGGACCGGGGAGCTGTTTTTT	CASSRWGRTGELFF
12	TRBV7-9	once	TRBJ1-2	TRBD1	TGTGCCAGTACAGGGGGAACCTATGGCTACACCTTC	CASTGGTYGYTF
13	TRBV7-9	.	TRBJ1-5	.	TGTGCCAGCAGCTCCGTTAGCAATCAGCCCCAGCATTTT	CASSSVSNQPQHF
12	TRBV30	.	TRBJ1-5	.	TGTGCCTGGAGTCTGTTGGGGGGGCCCCAGCATTTT	CAWSLLGGPQHF
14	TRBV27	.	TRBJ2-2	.	TGTGCCAGCAGTTGGGCCGAGTCCACCGGGGAGCTGTTTTTT	CASSWAESTGELFF